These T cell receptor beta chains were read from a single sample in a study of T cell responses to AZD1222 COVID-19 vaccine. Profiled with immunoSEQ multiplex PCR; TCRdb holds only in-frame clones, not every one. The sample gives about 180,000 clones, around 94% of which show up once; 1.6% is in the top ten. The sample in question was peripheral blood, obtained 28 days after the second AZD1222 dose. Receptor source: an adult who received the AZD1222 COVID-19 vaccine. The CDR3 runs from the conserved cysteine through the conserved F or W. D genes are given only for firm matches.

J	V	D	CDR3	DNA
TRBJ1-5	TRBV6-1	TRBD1	CASSEPDRLPHF	TGTGCCAGCAGTGAACCGGACAGGCTCCCGCATTTT
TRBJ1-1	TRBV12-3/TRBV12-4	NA	CASNEQVYTEAFF	TGTGCCAGCAACGAACAGGTCTACACTGAAGCTTTCTTT
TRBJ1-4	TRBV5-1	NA	CASSLDRSNEKLFF	TGCGCCAGCAGCCTAGACAGGTCTAATGAAAAACTGTTTTTT
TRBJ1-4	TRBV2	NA	CASYDGKNEKLFF	TGTGCCAGCTACGACGGAAAAAATGAAAAACTGTTTTTT
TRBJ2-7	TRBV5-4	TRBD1	CASSLDGTAYEQYF	TGTGCCAGCAGCTTGGACGGGACAGCCTACGAGCAGTACTTC
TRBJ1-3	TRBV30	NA	CAWAGSSGNTIYF	TGTGCCTGGGCCGGGAGCTCTGGAAACACCATATATTTT
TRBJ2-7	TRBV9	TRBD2	CASSDPLAGGPHEQYF	TGTGCCAGCAGCGATCCCCTAGCGGGGGGGCCCCACGAGCAGTACTTC
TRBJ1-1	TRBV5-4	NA	CASSLGSAGGAFF	TGTGCCAGCAGCCTCGGGTCGGCCGGGGGTGCTTTCTTT
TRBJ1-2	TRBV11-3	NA	CASSSPRDYGYTF	TGTGCCAGCAGCTCTCCTCGGGACTATGGCTACACCTTC
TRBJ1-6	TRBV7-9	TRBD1	CASSRGTVNNSPLHF	TGTGCCAGCAGCCGGGGGACAGTGAATAATTCACCCCTCCACTTT
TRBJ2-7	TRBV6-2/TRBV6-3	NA	CASSYPPGNLGEQYF	TGTGCCAGCAGTTACCCACCAGGGAATCTCGGCGAGCAGTACTTC
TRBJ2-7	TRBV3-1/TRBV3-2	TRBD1	CASSQTGTGMGYEQYF	TGTGCCAGCAGCCAAACCGGGACAGGGATGGGCTACGAGCAGTACTTC
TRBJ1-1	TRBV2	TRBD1	CASSPQGTATEAFF	TGTGCCAGCAGTCCCCAGGGGACAGCTACTGAAGCTTTCTTT
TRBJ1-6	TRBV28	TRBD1	CASSPPGRGRLLSPLHF	TGTGCCAGCAGCCCTCCAGGCAGGGGGCGCCTACTTTCACCCCTCCACTTT
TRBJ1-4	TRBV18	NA	CASSPPRGRSNEKLFF	TGTGCCAGCTCACCCCCCCGGGGGCGCAGTAATGAAAAACTGTTTTTT
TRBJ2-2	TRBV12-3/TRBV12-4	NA	CASSRRTGELFF	TGTGCCAGCAGTCGGCGCACCGGGGAGCTGTTTTTT
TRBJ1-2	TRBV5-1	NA	CASSWESYGYTF	TGCGCCAGCAGCTGGGAGTCCTATGGCTACACCTTC
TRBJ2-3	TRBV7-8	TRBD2	CASRASSGESSTDTQYF	TGTGCCAGCAGAGCCTCTAGCGGGGAATCTAGCACAGATACGCAGTATTTT
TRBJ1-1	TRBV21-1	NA	CASSIPSTGNTEAFF	TGTGCCAGCAGCATCCCTTCAACAGGGAACACTGAAGCTTTCTTT
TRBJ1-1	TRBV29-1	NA	CSVAGTMNTEAFF	TGCAGCGTCGCCGGGACGATGAACACTGAAGCTTTCTTT
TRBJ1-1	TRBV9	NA	CASSLAKGTEAFF	TGTGCCAGCAGCCTAGCAAAGGGAACTGAAGCTTTCTTT
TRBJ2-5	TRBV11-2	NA	CASSWARGETQYF	TGTGCCAGCAGCTGGGCCCGAGGGGAGACCCAGTACTTC